This entry lists 26 T cell receptor beta chains sequenced from one sample in a study of blood T cells in healthy people across ages (dated by TCRdb to the mid-2010s). Library method: 5' RACE. The sample was run on an Illumina HiSeq 2500. A second about 7 to 12 cycle PCR used a sample-barcoded 5' primer and a J-beta primer mix. Clones were called with MiXCR by TCRdb after fastp trimmed the public reads at Q25, and only in-frame beta chains were retained. Every distinct CDR3 protein forms one entry, paired with its most common genes and DNA. This sample holds some 1.6 million distinct CDR3 sequences; 34% were observed only once. In total, the top ten clones hold about 10% of the sample. The sequenced sample was blood. The receptor set was obtained from a woman aged 30 to 39 in good health.

About this clonotype: At one end, the junction sequence differs from germline, possibly due to a read error. The V call is TRBV6-2 or TRBV6-3, the J call TRBJ2-1; 7 positions agree with TRBD2. Germline V lookup: CDR1 MNHEY, CDR2 SVGEGT. The length of the CDR3 is 17 residues. The CDR3 here is CACSWKQGLPIYNEQFF. The CDR3 DNA is TGTGCCTGCAGTTGGAAGCAGGGACTACCGATTTACAATGAGCAGTTCTTC.

In this sample, this clonotype turned up a few times. The chain combines TRBV2 with TRBJ1-5, with 8 bases aligning to TRBD1. Germline V gives CDR1 SNHLY, CDR2 FYNNEI. The CDR3 is 16 amino acids. With V trimmed by 3 bases and J by 13 bases, 17 bases remained unmatched. CDR3 nucleotides: TGTGCCAGCAGTGATCGGACAGGGACCTACAATCAGGCTCAGCATTTT. Its translation: CASSDRTGTYNQAQHF.

This clonotype was seen only a few times. The V and J genes are TRBV12-3 or TRBV12-4 and TRBJ2-7, with 7 bases fitting TRBD1. This CDR3 contains 12 residues. The trim removed 7 bases at V and 7 bases at J, leaving 7 bases unmatched. The CDR3 DNA reads TGTGCCAGCACCCCAACAGGGGAGGAGCAGTACTTC. This encodes CASTPTGEEQYF.

V gene TRBV18 combines with J gene TRBJ1-1; TRBD1 aligns across 8 bases. The CDR3 spans 15 residues. V shed 3 bases, J shed 5 bases, and the junction held 8 bases outside the gene matches. CDR1 and CDR2 from the germline V gene are KGHSH and LQKENI. CDR3 bases: TGTGCCAGCTCACCGAAGCAGGGGGCGATGACTGAAGCTTTCTTT. It encodes CASSPKQGAMTEAFF.

The sample holds many counts of this clonotype. CDR3 amino acids: CASSFAGVYNEQFF. The CDR3 nucleotides read TGTGCCAGCAGCTTTGCGGGGGTCTACAATGAGCAGTTCTTC. The chain is built from TRBV7-2 and TRBJ2-1; TRBD2 agrees at 7 bases. V shed 3 bases, J shed 3 bases, and the junction held 2 bases outside the gene matches. This CDR3 comprises 14 residues. CDR1 is SGHTA, CDR2 FQGNSA, per germline.

This chain joins TRBV12-3 or TRBV12-4 and TRBJ2-1; D call uncertain. The end of the DNA aligns better with TRBJ2-7, so the J call may be wrong. The CDR3 is 12 amino acids. This chain's CDR3 is CASSSDIVEQYF. CDR3 in DNA: TGTGCCAGCAGTTCCGACATCGTCGAGCAGTACTTC.

The rearrangement uses TRBV29-1 and TRBJ1-1, with D possibly TRBD1 on 6 matching bases. CDR1 is SQVTM, CDR2 ANQGSEA, per germline. The germline V and J ends were trimmed by 5 bases and 4 bases, with 20 bases remaining between them. The CDR3 totals 15 residues. The CDR3 loop is CSVRPGARLVTEAFF. The CDR3 nucleotides read TGCAGCGTTCGCCCGGGGGCGCGCCTCGTCACTGAAGCTTTCTTT.

This clonotype was observed at least ten times. The V call is TRBV7-2, the J call TRBJ2-3, with 10 bases fitting TRBD2. Germline V gene sequence: CDR1 SGHTA, CDR2 FQGNSA. V shed 3 bases, J shed 1 base, and the junction held 4 bases outside the gene matches. The CDR3 covers 16 residues. For the CDR3, the DNA is TGTGCCAGCAGCTTCGCCGGGACTAGCGGCACAGATACGCAGTATTTT. Its protein product is CASSFAGTSGTDTQYF.

The V and J genes are TRBV5-1 and TRBJ2-3; 8 nucleotides line up with TRBD2. CDR3 length: 15 residues. J lost 6 bases, V lost 0 bases, and 6 bases had no gene match. In germline, CDR1 is SGHRS, CDR2 YFSETQ. CDR3 coding DNA: TGCGCCAGCAGCTTGGAGGTAGCGGGAACCGATACGCAGTATTTT. It translates to CASSLEVAGTDTQYF. The complete variable domain, with remaining parts taken from reference TRBV5-1 and TRBJ2-3, reads KAGVTQTPRYLIKTRGQQVTLSCSPISGHRSVSWYQQTPGQGLQFLFEYFSETQRNKGNFPGRFSGRQFSNSRSEMNVSTLELGDSALYLCASSLEVAGTDTQYFGPGTRLTVL.

This clonotype was seen a few times. The chain employs TRBV30 and TRBJ2-7; D gene ambiguous. Germline values: CDR1 GTSNPN, CDR2 SVGIG (reference sequence). The germline V and J ends were trimmed by 0 bases and 0 bases, with 6 bases remaining between them. The CDR3 runs to 13 residues. CDR3 residues: CAWSVTGSYEQYF. In DNA, the CDR3 is TGTGCCTGGAGTGTCACTGGCTCCTACGAGCAGTACTTC. The whole variable domain, remainder taken from reference TRBV30 and TRBJ2-7, is SQTIHQWPATLVQPVGSPLSLECTVEGTSNPNLYWYRQAAGRGLQLLFYSVGIGQISSEVPQNLSASRPQDRQFILSSKKLLLSDSGFYLCAWSVTGSYEQYFGPGTRLTVT.

The rearrangement joins TRBV12-3 or TRBV12-4 to TRBJ1-2, with D unresolved. The length of the CDR3 is 18 residues. The V gene lost 5 bases and the J gene lost 5 bases, with 27 bases spanning the gap. The CDR3 is CASSPYPPGREARYGYTF. CDR3 bases: TGTGCCAGCAGTCCTTACCCTCCCGGACGGGAGGCTCGGTATGGCTACACCTTC.

J is TRBJ2-3 and V is TRBV5-1, with a weak D call TRBD2 (5 bases). The germline gives CDR1 SGHRS, CDR2 YFSETQ. CDR3 length equals 17 residues. The V end lost 0 bases, the J end lost 0 bases, and 14 bases lay between the germline ends. In DNA, the CDR3 is TGCGCCAGCAGCTTGGGCGCAACCCTAGCTAGCACAGATACGCAGTATTTT. Translated, it gives CASSLGATLASTDTQYF.

The chain has TRBV6-1 and TRBJ2-7, with 10 bases that match TRBD2. With 7 bases clipped from V and 5 bases from J, the junction kept 5 bases outside the gene matches. The CDR3 sequence is 13 residues long. The germline V gene has CDR1 MNHNS and CDR2 SASEGT. CDR3 region: CASIGLAGDEQYF. The DNA for the CDR3 is TGTGCCAGCATCGGCCTAGCGGGAGACGAGCAGTACTTC.

V gene TRBV4-1 combines with J gene TRBJ1-2; D is perhaps TRBD1 (5 bases). This CDR3 region has 16 residues. Trimming took off 0 bases at V and 3 bases at J, with 14 bases between the two ends. Germline V gene sequence: CDR1 MGHRA, CDR2 YSYEKL. CDR3 residues: CASSQERAGWDYGYTF. The CDR3 DNA sequence: TGCGCCAGCAGCCAAGAGCGGGCAGGGTGGGACTATGGCTACACCTTC.

The chain joins TRBV5-6 to TRBJ2-7; possibly TRBD1 or TRBD2 for D (5 bases each). CDR1 SGHDT and CDR2 YYEEEE come from the germline V gene. V shed 4 bases and J shed 7 bases, with 18 bases lying between them. The length of the CDR3 is 14 residues. Here the CDR3 DNA reads TGTGCCAGCAGCCCCCCGGGACCGATGGGGGAGCAGTACTTC. Protein sequence: CASSPPGPMGEQYF.

The rearrangement links TRBV4-1 to TRBJ1-1; weak D call: TRBD1 (5 bases). Looked up from germline, CDR1 is MGHRA and CDR2 is YSYEKL. V lost 7 bases to trimming and J lost 10 bases, with 22 bases between them. This CDR3 has 14 residues. The CDR3 bases are TGCGCCAGCACCCCCACGGGGGAGAGGGCCCGAGCTTTCTTT. Amino acid sequence: CASTPTGERARAFF.

This clonotype came up a few times. The genes are TRBV7-2 and TRBJ2-7, with D perhaps TRBD2 (5 bases). The length of the CDR3 is 16 residues. V was cut by 1 base and J by 4 bases, with 17 bases left in between. Germline-derived CDR1 and CDR2 are SGHTA and FQGNSA. The CDR3 protein is CASSLGPAALGYEQYF. The CDR3 DNA is TGTGCCAGCAGCTTAGGCCCAGCGGCCTTGGGGTACGAGCAGTACTTC.

V and J are TRBV7-9 and TRBJ1-2; D gene unclear. CDR3 length: 11 amino acids. Germline-derived CDR1 and CDR2 are SEHNR and FQNEAQ (reference sequence). V was cut by 5 bases and J by 8 bases, with 9 bases left in between. This chain's CDR3 is CASSEGKGYTF. CDR3 bases: TGTGCCAGCAGCGAAGGGAAGGGCTACACCTTC.

This clonotype appeared a few times. The genes are TRBV15 and TRBJ2-7, with a tentative D call TRBD2 (5 bases). The germline gives CDR1 LNHNV, CDR2 YYDKDF (reference sequence). This CDR3 spans 14 amino acids. V shed 3 bases and J shed 3 bases, with 12 bases lying between them. This CDR3 is CATSSGLIDYEQYF. CDR3 coding DNA: TGTGCCACCAGCAGCGGACTGATAGACTACGAGCAGTACTTC.

The chain combines TRBV9 with TRBJ2-7, with TRBD1 as a possible D gene (5 bases). Germline V gene data show CDR1 as SGDLS and CDR2 as YYNGEE. The CDR3 runs 14 residues. Deletions cut 3 bases from V and 3 bases from J, with 13 bases between. The CDR3 DNA reads TGTGCCAGCAGCGGCGACAGATATGACTACGAGCAGTACTTC. Translation: CASSGDRYDYEQYF.

This clonotype appeared a few times. The V call is TRBV18, the J call TRBJ1-1; a possible D gene is TRBD1 (6 bases). The V gene lost 5 bases and the J gene lost 1 base, with 17 bases spanning the gap. The germline V gene encodes CDR1 KGHSH and CDR2 LQKENI. This CDR3 comprises 16 residues. The chain's CDR3 is CASSVAIGQSNTEAFF. The CDR3, as DNA: TGTGCCAGCTCAGTGGCCATAGGACAGTCGAACACTGAAGCTTTCTTT.

In the case of this clonotype: This clone may be a read error of a much larger clone one base away. The rearrangement joins TRBV20-1 to TRBJ2-7; D possibly corresponds to TRBD2 (6 bases). The CDR3 has 12 amino acids. Looked up from germline, CDR1 is DFQATT and CDR2 is SNEGSKA (reference sequence). Here the CDR3 DNA reads TGCAGTGTTATTAGCGGTACCTACGGGCAGTACTTC. This codes for CSVISGTYGQYF.

This clonotype was observed a few times. The chain recombines TRBV20-1 with TRBJ2-4; tentative D call: TRBD1 (5 bases). The V and J ends lost 4 bases and 3 bases respectively, with 13 bases between them. The germline V gene encodes CDR1 DFQATT and CDR2 SNEGSKA (reference sequence). There are 14 residues in the CDR3. CDR3 sequence reads: CSAITRADKNIQYF. CDR3 sequence (DNA): TGCAGTGCTATTACCAGGGCAGACAAAAACATTCAGTACTTC.

This chain connects TRBV5-6 to TRBJ2-3; tentatively, D is TRBD1 or TRBD2 (5 bases each). CDR3 size: 14 residues. Trimming removed 3 bases from V and 8 bases from J, with 16 bases in between. Germline V gives CDR1 SGHDT, CDR2 YYEEEE. Here the CDR3 DNA reads TGTGCCAGCAGCTGGGTCGGGACCACGGGTACGCAGTATTTT. The encoded protein is CASSWVGTTGTQYF.

This clonotype has a count of ten or more. This rearrangement joins TRBV7-2 to TRBJ2-7; perhaps TRBD2 as D (6 bases). The CDR3 contains 15 residues. Germline CDR1 is SGHTA and CDR2 is FQGNSA. Trimming shortened V by 5 bases and J by 0 bases, and 14 bases separated the two germline ends. CDR3 loop: CASSRAGGISYEQYF. Here the CDR3 DNA reads TGTGCCAGCAGCCGAGCTGGGGGGATCTCCTACGAGCAGTACTTC.

There are a few counts of this clonotype. The chain couples TRBV7-8 to TRBJ2-7, with D perhaps TRBD2 (5 bases). Germline lookup yields CDR1 SGHVS and CDR2 FQNEAQ. There are 14 residues in the CDR3. The V and J ends lost 0 bases and 2 bases respectively, with 8 bases between them. In DNA, the CDR3 is TGTGCCAGCAGCTTAGCAGGGAGTCCCTACGAGCAGTACTTC. It translates to CASSLAGSPYEQYF. The full variable domain, rest sourced from reference TRBV7-8 and TRBJ2-7, is GAGVSQSPRYKVAKRGQDVALRCDPISGHVSLFWYQQALGQGPEFLTYFQNEAQLDKSGLPSDRFFAERPEGSVSTLKIQRTQQEDSAVYLCASSLAGSPYEQYFGPGTRLTVT.